Sequencing of this T cell receptor beta chain was carried out in a study of sequential checkpoint blockade in melanoma. Overall study context: Arm A got nivolumab then ipilimumab; arm B the reverse, 1:1. Maintenance nivolumab came after either treatment sequence.

Trimming removed 4 bases at V and 0 bases at J, with 23 bases between. The CDR3 runs 19 residues. CDR1 and CDR2 (germline): MDHEN, SYDVKM. Only in-frame clones appear in the TCRdb table, and some are missing; sequencing was by immunoSEQ multiplex PCR. The sample lists some 13,000 clones; over 75% were seen once. Treatment meaning: randomized to nivolumab then ipilimumab (arm A) or the reverse (arm B). No patient had prior DNA-damaging chemotherapy. PBMC sorting kept live CD3+CD8+ cells without CD19 or CD56. The sample was CD8+ T cells sorted from blood (inferred from file names), taken from a patient given nivolumab and ipilimumab in sequence. This receptor was taken from a human donor with melanoma. The chain has TRBV28 and TRBJ2-3; D might be TRBD1 (5 bases). CDR3 residues: CASSSDTLDRLGSTDTQYF. For the CDR3, the DNA is TGTGCCAGCAGTTCGGACACATTAGACCGACTGGGAAGCACAGATACGCAGTATTTT.